A selection of T cell receptor beta chains follows, all from one sample in a study of CD8+ T cells in alopecia areata. Data came from immunoSEQ multiplex PCR; TCRdb stores just in-frame clones and leaves some out. The table lists 150,000 or so clones, about 89% of them singletons, with more than 12% in the top ten. The source was CD8+ T cells sorted from blood, collected at week 0. The receptor set was obtained from a human donor with alopecia areata. The CDR3 runs from the conserved cysteine through the conserved F or W. The order of the fields is V gene, J gene, clone size, D gene, CDR3 protein, CDR3 DNA. The D gene is left open where the match is weak. The size field is filled for only some rows; it gives once, few, many or a size class.

V: TRBV27
J: TRBJ1-5
size: .
D: .
CDR3: CASSFGGNQPQHF
DNA: TGTGCCAGCAGTTTTGGAGGGAATCAGCCCCAGCATTTT

V: TRBV7-2
J: TRBJ1-5
size: .
D: .
CDR3: CASSSYYGGSQPQHF
DNA: TGTGCCAGCAGCTCTTACTACGGGGGTTCCCAGCCCCAGCATTTT

V: TRBV5-1
J: TRBJ2-1
size: .
D: .
CDR3: CASSPWPQGDSPHNEQFF
DNA: TGCGCCAGCAGCCCGTGGCCGCAGGGTGACTCCCCACATAATGAGCAGTTCTTC

V: TRBV27
J: TRBJ2-3
size: once
D: .
CDR3: CASSLESGMGTDTQYF
DNA: TGTGCCAGCAGTTTAGAGTCCGGGATGGGGACAGATACGCAGTATTTT

V: TRBV2
J: TRBJ1-1
size: .
D: TRBD1
CDR3: CASSRSGTGENTEAFF
DNA: TGTGCCAGCAGTCGGTCTGGGACAGGAGAGAACACTGAAGCTTTCTTT

V: TRBV4-1
J: TRBJ2-7
size: once
D: TRBD2
CDR3: CASSHLLSGSRYEQYF
DNA: TGCGCCAGCAGCCACCTTTTGAGCGGGAGTCGTTACGAGCAGTACTTC

V: TRBV23-1
J: TRBJ2-1
size: few
D: .
CDR3: CASSQYGRMQFF
DNA: TGCGCCAGCAGTCAATATGGCCGGATGCAGTTCTTC

V: TRBV19
J: TRBJ2-7
size: .
D: .
CDR3: CASSMSDYAYEQYF
DNA: TGTGCCAGTAGTATGTCGGACTATGCCTACGAGCAGTACTTC

V: TRBV6-1
J: TRBJ2-1
size: once
D: .
CDR3: CASSEFRSEQFF
DNA: TGTGCCAGCAGTGAATTCCGCAGTGAGCAGTTCTTC

V: TRBV5-1
J: TRBJ2-1
size: .
D: TRBD2
CDR3: CASSLVAGGDYNEQFF
DNA: TGCGCCAGCAGCTTGGTAGCGGGAGGGGACTACAATGAGCAGTTCTTC

V: TRBV19
J: TRBJ1-1
size: .
D: TRBD1
CDR3: CASIARDRLNTEAFF
DNA: TGTGCCAGTATTGCCCGGGACAGGTTGAACACTGAAGCTTTCTTT

V: TRBV7-9
J: TRBJ2-3
size: .
D: TRBD1
CDR3: CASRGQGPAQYF
DNA: TGTGCCAGCAGGGGACAGGGCCCCGCGCAGTATTTT

V: TRBV5-1
J: TRBJ2-3
size: .
D: .
CDR3: CASTRLDSTDTQYF
DNA: TGCGCCAGCACAAGACTTGACTCCACAGATACGCAGTATTTT